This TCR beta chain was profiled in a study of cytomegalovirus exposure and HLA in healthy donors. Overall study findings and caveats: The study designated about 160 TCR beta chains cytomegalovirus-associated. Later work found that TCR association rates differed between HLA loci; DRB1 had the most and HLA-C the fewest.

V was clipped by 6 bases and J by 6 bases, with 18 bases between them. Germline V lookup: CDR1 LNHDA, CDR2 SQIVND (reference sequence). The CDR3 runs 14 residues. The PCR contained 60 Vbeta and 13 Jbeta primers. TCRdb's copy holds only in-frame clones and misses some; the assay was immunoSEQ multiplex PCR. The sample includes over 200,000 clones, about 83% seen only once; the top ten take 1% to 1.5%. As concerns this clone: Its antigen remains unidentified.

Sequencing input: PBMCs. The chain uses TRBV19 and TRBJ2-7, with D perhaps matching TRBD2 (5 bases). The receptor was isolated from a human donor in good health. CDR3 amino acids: CASSRFRESGEQYF. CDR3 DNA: TGTGCCAGTAGCCGGTTTAGGGAAAGCGGCGAGCAGTACTTC. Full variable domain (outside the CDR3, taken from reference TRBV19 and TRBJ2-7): DGGITQSPKYLFRKEGQNVTLSCEQNLNHDAMYWYRQDPGQGLRLIYYSQIVNDFQKGDIAEGYSVSREKKESFPLTVTSAQKNPTAFYLCASSRFRESGEQYFGPGTRLTVT.